The sequence of this TCR beta chain was determined in a study of human T cells and chemical hapten exposure. Background on the study: There were weekly diphenylcyclopropenone doses to the scalp for patients throughout the approximately 25-week study. Patch testing placed 0.01% DPC on the upper back, with readings at 6 days.

Time point reported: patch test 3, about 24 weeks after DPC sensitization. Treatment here: therapeutic diphenylcyclopropenone sensitization with weekly scalp DPC. Whole blood that had not been fractionated was the source of extracted total RNA. Study observations and caveats: There was no change with DPC sensitization in TCRs above 1 in 1000 frequency.

This clonotype was recorded many times. Antigen unknown. From the RACE reads, TCRdb called clonotypes with MiXCR, one entry per CDR3 protein. This repertoire shows just under 65,000 distinct CDR3 sequences, roughly 11% found once; its top ten account for about 2%. Sequences were derived from whole blood, sampled in connection with sensitization to the hapten diphenylcyclopropenone (DPC). The source of this sequence is a woman in her twenties or thirties with alopecia areata. Some clones in this sample may be carry-over from other donors' samples.

This chain's CDR3 is CASSDGQDNEKLFF. CDR3 DNA sequence: TGCGCCAGCAGTGACGGGCAGGACAATGAAAAACTGTTTTTT. The rearrangement links TRBV10-1 to TRBJ1-4; D uncertain. V was shortened by 3 bases and J by 5 bases, with 10 bases between the two germline ends. The CDR3 is made up of 14 amino acids. The germline V gene encodes CDR1 WNHNN and CDR2 SYGVQD (reference sequence).